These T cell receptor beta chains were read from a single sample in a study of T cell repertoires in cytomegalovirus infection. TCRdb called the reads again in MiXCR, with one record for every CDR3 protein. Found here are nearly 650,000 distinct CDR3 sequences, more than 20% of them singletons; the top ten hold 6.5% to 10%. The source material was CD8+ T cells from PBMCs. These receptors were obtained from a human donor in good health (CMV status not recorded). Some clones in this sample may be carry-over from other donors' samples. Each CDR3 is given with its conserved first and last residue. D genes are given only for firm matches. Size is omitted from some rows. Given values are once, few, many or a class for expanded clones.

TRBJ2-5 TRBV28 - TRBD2 TGTGCCAGCAGTTCTTGGGAGGGCACGTACCAAGAGACCCAGTACTTC CASSSWEGTYQETQYF
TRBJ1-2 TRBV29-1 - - TGCAGCGTCGACACGGGCGGATATGGCTACACCTTC CSVDTGGYGYTF
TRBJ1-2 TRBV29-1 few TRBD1 TGCAGCGCTAGGACAGGGACTAACTATGGCTACACCTTC CSARTGTNYGYTF
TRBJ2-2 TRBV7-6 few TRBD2 TGTGCCAGCAGCCTACTAGCGGGGGAGAACACCGGGGAGCTGTTTTTT CASSLLAGENTGELFF
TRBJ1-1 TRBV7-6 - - TGTGTCTCGGACCCCGGGAACACTGAAGCTTTCTTT CVSDPGNTEAFF
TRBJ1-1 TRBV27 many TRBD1 TGTGCCAGCAGTTTAGGGGGACAGCTCACTGAAGCTTTCTTT CASSLGGQLTEAFF
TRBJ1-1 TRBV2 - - TGTGCCAGCAGTGGGTCCCGAACTGCGAACACTGAAGCTTTCTTT CASSGSRTANTEAFF
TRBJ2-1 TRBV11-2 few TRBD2 TGTGCCAGCAGCTTACGGGAGCGGGGGGACTCCTACAATGAGCAGTTCTTC CASSLRERGDSYNEQFF
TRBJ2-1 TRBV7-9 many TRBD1 TGTGCCAGCAGTTCAAACAGGGGTATTCGGGGAAATGAGCAGTTCTTC CASSSNRGIRGNEQFF
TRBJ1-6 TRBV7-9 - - TGTGCCAGCAGGGGGGCTTTGATCTCACCCCTCCACTTT CASRGALISPLHF
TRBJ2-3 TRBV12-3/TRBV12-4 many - TGTGCCAGCAGTTTAGGGCACGATTTACCTTCCACAGATACGCAGTATTTT CASSLGHDLPSTDTQYF
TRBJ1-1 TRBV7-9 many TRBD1 TGTGCCAGCAGCGCCAGTCCCGGGACAGGGGGTGACATGAACACTGAAGCTTTCTTT CASSASPGTGGDMNTEAFF
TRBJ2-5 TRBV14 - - TGTGCCAGCAGCCAAGAAAAGGGGGGGCTCGGGACCCAGTACTTC CASSQEKGGLGTQYF
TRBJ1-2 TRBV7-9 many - TGTGCCAGCAGCTTAGTTGTGACGGATCGAAATGGTGGCTACACCTTC CASSLVVTDRNGGYTF
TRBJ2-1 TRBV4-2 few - TGTGCCAGCAGCCAAGATGGTGCGGGGACATACCCACCCTACAATGAGCAGTTCTTC CASSQDGAGTYPPYNEQFF
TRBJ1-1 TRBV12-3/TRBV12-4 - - TGTGCCAGCCGATACAGATCGGGAAGGGGCTCTACTATCACTGAAGCTTTCTTT CASRYRSGRGSTITEAFF
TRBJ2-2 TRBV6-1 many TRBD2 TGTGCCAGCAGTCAGAGCGGGGGTACCGGGGAGCTGTTTTTT CASSQSGGTGELFF
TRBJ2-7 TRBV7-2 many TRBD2 TGTGCCAGCAGCCTCACTAGCGGGGGAGTGGACGAGCAGTACTTC CASSLTSGGVDEQYF
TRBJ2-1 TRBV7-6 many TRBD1 TGTGCCAGCAGCTTAACACAGGGGGGATCCAATGAGCAGTTCTTC CASSLTQGGSNEQFF
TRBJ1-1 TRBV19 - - TGTGCCAGCAAGGACCCCGACACTGAAGCTTTCTTT CASKDPDTEAFF
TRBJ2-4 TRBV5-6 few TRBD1 TGTGCCAGCAGCTTTGGGACAGGGGGTTCGAACATTCAGTACTTC CASSFGTGGSNIQYF
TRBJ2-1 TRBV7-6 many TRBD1 TGTGCCAGCAGCATACCGGGACAGGGGTGGAATGAGCAGTTCTTC CASSIPGQGWNEQFF
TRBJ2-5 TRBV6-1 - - TGTGCCAGCACTTACCTACCACACGAGACCCAGTACTTC CASTYLPHETQYF
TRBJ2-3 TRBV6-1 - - TGTGCCAGCAGTTATGCACCGTCTAGCCCTAGCACAGATACGCAGTATTTT CASSYAPSSPSTDTQYF
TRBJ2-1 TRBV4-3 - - TGCGCCAGCAGCTTCTATCAAGGGACTTGGGACTACAATGAGCAGTTCTTC CASSFYQGTWDYNEQFF
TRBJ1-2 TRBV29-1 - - TGCAGCGTAGTAGACGGGACTAACTATGGCTCCACCTTC CSVVDGTNYGSTF
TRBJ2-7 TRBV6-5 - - TGTGCCAGCAGTCCTTTTGAGGGGAGCTCCTACGAGCAGTACTTC CASSPFEGSSYEQYF
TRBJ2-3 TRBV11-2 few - TGTGCCAGCACCCTTAGCTTCGGGGGATCCACAGATACGCAGTATTTT CASTLSFGGSTDTQYF
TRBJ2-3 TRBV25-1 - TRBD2 TGTGCCAGCAGTTCCCCTGGACTAGCAGGTGATACGCAGTATTTT CASSSPGLAGDTQYF
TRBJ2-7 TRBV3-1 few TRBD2 TGTGCCAGCAGCCAAGAAGCGGGGGCCAACGAGCAGTACTTC CASSQEAGANEQYF
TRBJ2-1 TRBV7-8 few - TGTGCCAGCAGCTTCACAGGTCCTTCCTACAATGAGCAGTTCTTC CASSFTGPSYNEQFF
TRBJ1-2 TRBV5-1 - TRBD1 TGCGCCAGCAGCCACGGGACAGACTATGGCTACACCTTC CASSHGTDYGYTF
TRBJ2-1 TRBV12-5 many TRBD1 TGTGCTAGTGGTTTAGCCGGGACAGGGTTCCATGAGCAGTTCTTC CASGLAGTGFHEQFF
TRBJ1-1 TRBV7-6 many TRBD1 TGTGCCAGCAGCTTAGGCCCTCGCCGGGACAGGAACACTGAAGCTTTCTTT CASSLGPRRDRNTEAFF
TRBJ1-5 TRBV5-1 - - TGCGCCAGCAGCGACGGACAGTCGTCCAATCAGCCCCAGCATTTT CASSDGQSSNQPQHF
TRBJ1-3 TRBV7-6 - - TGTGCCAGCAGCTTTGGGTCCGGCTCTAAGGACACCATATATTTT CASSFGSGSKDTIYF
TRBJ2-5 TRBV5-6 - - TGTGCCAGCAGCTCAGGACTGGGGGCTTTGGAGACCCAGTACTTC CASSSGLGALETQYF
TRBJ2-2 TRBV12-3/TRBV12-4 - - TGTGTCAGCAGGCCTCCGGGACCGAGGGTTCACACCGGGGAGCTGTTTTTT CVSRPPGPRVHTGELFF
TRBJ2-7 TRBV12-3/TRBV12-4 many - TGTGCCATCTTAAACTTTCGCTACGAGCAGTACTTC CAILNFRYEQYF
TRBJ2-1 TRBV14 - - TGTGCCAGCAGCCAACCGGGACAAACCTACAATGAGCAGTTCTTC CASSQPGQTYNEQFF
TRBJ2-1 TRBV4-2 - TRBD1 TGTGCCAGCAGCCAACTTCTCAGGGGGCAGGTTGATGAGCAGTTCTTC CASSQLLRGQVDEQFF
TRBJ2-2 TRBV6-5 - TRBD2 TGTGCCAGCAGTTACGTGCTAGCGGGCGGGGAGCTGTTTTTT CASSYVLAGGELFF
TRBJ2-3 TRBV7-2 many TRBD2 TGTGCCAGCAGCCCAAGGACTAGCGGGGGCGCGGATACGCAGTATTTT CASSPRTSGGADTQYF
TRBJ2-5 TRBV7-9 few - TGTGCCAGCACCGGAAGAGGTTCTGGAGAGACCCAGTACTTC CASTGRGSGETQYF
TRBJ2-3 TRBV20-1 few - TGCAGTGCCGGTAACCTCTATTTT CSAGNLYF
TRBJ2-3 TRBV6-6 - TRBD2 TGTGCCAGCAGGCCCGGGACTAGCGGGAGAGATACGCAGTATTTT CASRPGTSGRDTQYF
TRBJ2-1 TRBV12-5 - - TGTGCTAGGGGTTCCCCCAGGGTGGATGAGCAGTTCTTC CARGSPRVDEQFF
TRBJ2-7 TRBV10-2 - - TGCGCCAGCAGTGCCGGGTCCTCAATGGTTCAGTACTTC CASSAGSSMVQYF